A single sample is the source of the 16 T cell receptor beta chains below, sequenced in a study of blood T cell repertoires in COVID-19 (TCRdb year 2020). The method behind the library was the immunoSEQ multiplex PCR assay. The table comes from immuneACCESS by way of TCRdb, which keeps in-frame sequences with V and J called. Part of the clones is missing from these tables; in studies checked, under half for an unresolved V gene and the rest for unknown reasons. A total of about 200,000 clones appear in this sample, around 86% of them only once. Of the sample, 4% to 4.5% falls within the top ten clones. Sequenced: peripheral blood. These TCRs come from a man aged 45-65 years with acute or convalescent COVID-19.

The chain recombines TRBV11-2 with TRBJ1-2, with D perhaps matching TRBD1 (5 bases). The CDR3 totals 15 residues. In germline, CDR1 is SGHAT, CDR2 FQNNGV. Trimming shortened V by 3 bases and J by 0 bases, and 11 bases separated the two germline ends. This chain's CDR3 is CASSFGGGTNYGYTF. The CDR3 DNA is TGTGCCAGCAGCTTTGGGGGGGGAACTAACTATGGCTACACCTTC.

In its sample, this clone was seen once. The chain employs TRBV12-5 and TRBJ2-4; 14 bases align to TRBD2. From germline, CDR1 is LGHNT and CDR2 FRNRAP. CDR3 length: 17 amino acids. The ends lost 5 bases at V and 4 bases at J; junction bases unmatched: 7. The CDR3 is CASGPTGLAGEKNIQYF. Here the CDR3 DNA reads TGTGCTAGTGGTCCGACGGGACTAGCGGGGGAAAAAAACATTCAGTACTTC.

The chain carries TRBV5-8 and TRBJ1-3; D may be TRBD1 (6 bases). The CDR3 length is 18 residues. Per germline, CDR1 SGHTS and CDR2 YDEGEE. Trimming shortened V by 0 bases and J by 3 bases, and 19 bases separated the two germline ends. The CDR3 region has the DNA TGTGCCAGCAGCTTGGGGGTGATACAGGGTTCGCGTGGAAACACCATATATTTT. Translating it yields CASSLGVIQGSRGNTIYF.

The chain links TRBV9 to TRBJ2-5; 12 nucleotides line up with TRBD2. Per the germline V gene, CDR1 is SGDLS and CDR2 is YYNGEE. This CDR3 has 18 amino acids. The V and J ends lost 0 bases and 2 bases, in that order; junction bases with no gene match: 8. CDR3 protein: CASSVGGLAGGKQETQYF. CDR3 nucleotides: TGTGCCAGCAGCGTAGGAGGCCTAGCGGGAGGGAAACAAGAGACCCAGTACTTC.

The V and J genes are TRBV5-1 and TRBJ2-7; 9 bases fit TRBD1. Germline CDR1 and CDR2: SGHRS and YFSETQ. V was clipped by 1 base and J by 1 base; unmatched bases: 6. The CDR3 contains 16 residues. The CDR3 here is CASSLSRDRDSYEQYF. The CDR3 DNA reads as TGCGCCAGCAGCTTGTCCCGGGACAGGGATTCCTACGAGCAGTACTTC.

This chain links TRBV18 with TRBJ1-4; D is ambiguous. CDR1 KGHSH and CDR2 LQKENI come from the germline V gene. V shed 3 bases and J shed 2 bases, with 10 bases lying between them. The CDR3 runs to 15 residues. The chain's CDR3 is CASSPSWETNEKLFF. The DNA for the CDR3 is TGTGCCAGCTCACCTTCGTGGGAGACTAATGAAAAACTGTTTTTT.

The J gene is TRBJ2-5, the V gene TRBV18; TRBD2 aligns across 8 bases. Unmatched junction bases numbered 6, after V lost 3 bases and J lost 3 bases. The length of the CDR3 is 15 residues. Germline V lookup: CDR1 KGHSH, CDR2 LQKENI. In DNA, the CDR3 is TGTGCCAGCTCACCCTTCAGCGGGGGTGAAGAGACCCAGTACTTC. This translates into CASSPFSGGEETQYF.

The chain links TRBV27 to TRBJ1-5, with D perhaps matching TRBD1 (5 bases). Germline CDR1 reads MNHEY; CDR2 reads SMNVEV (reference sequence). V was clipped by 5 bases and J by 0 bases, with 20 bases between them. The CDR3 spans 18 residues. The CDR3 loop is CASSPRGTWVDSNQPQHF. In nucleotides, the CDR3 is TGTGCCAGCAGTCCAAGGGGAACATGGGTAGATAGCAATCAGCCCCAGCATTTT.

The chain employs TRBV6-2 or TRBV6-3 and TRBJ1-2, with 7 bases identical to TRBD1. V lost 2 bases to trimming and J lost 5 bases; unmatched junction nucleotides: 11. Per germline, CDR1 MNHEY and CDR2 SVGEGT. The CDR3 runs 16 residues. Here the CDR3 reads CASSYPGQEMLYGYTF. CDR3 bases: TGTGCCAGCAGTTACCCCGGACAGGAGATGCTGTATGGCTACACCTTC.

V and J are TRBV23-1 and TRBJ2-1; the D gene is possibly TRBD1 (5 bases). TRBV23-1 is labeled an ORF, and its function is uncertain. V was shortened by 2 bases and J by 5 bases, with 13 bases between the two germline ends. The CDR3 is 15 residues long. CDR3 loop: CASSQQGQDHNEQFF. In DNA form, the CDR3 reads TGCGCCAGCAGTCAACAGGGTCAGGACCACAATGAGCAGTTCTTC.

This clone was detected only a few times. V usage is TRBV30 and J usage is TRBJ1-6; tentative D call: TRBD1 (5 bases). Germline lookup yields CDR1 GTSNPN and CDR2 SVGIG (reference sequence). V was cut by 5 bases and J by 2 bases, with 16 bases left in between. The CDR3 length is 16 residues. CDR3 sequence reads: CAWGRGGTPYNSPLHF. The DNA for the CDR3 is TGTGCCTGGGGACGGGGGGGGACGCCCTATAATTCACCCCTCCACTTT.

The chain combines TRBV9 with TRBJ1-6; D unclear. The CDR3 covers 15 residues. V was pared by 3 bases and J by 2 bases, with 9 bases between. Germline CDR1 is SGDLS and CDR2 is YYNGEE. This chain's CDR3 is CASSASAAYNSPLHF. The CDR3 nucleotides are TGTGCCAGCAGCGCCTCTGCAGCCTATAATTCACCCCTCCACTTT.

The CDR3 nucleotides are TGTGCCAGCAACCACAGGGGCACTGAAGCTTTCTTT. Its protein product is CASNHRGTEAFF. V gene TRBV3-1 (or the pseudogene TRBV3-2) combines with J gene TRBJ1-1, with 7 bases lining up with TRBD1. V dropped 7 bases and J dropped 4; count of bases not matched to a gene: 3. In germline, CDR1 is LGHDT, CDR2 YNNKEL (reference sequence). The CDR3 spans 12 residues.

The chain employs TRBV10-3 and TRBJ1-1, with 7 bases aligning to TRBD1. V shed 6 bases and J 4 bases; nucleotides not matched to a gene: 5. The CDR3 consists of 13 residues. Germline loops: CDR1 ENHRY, CDR2 SYGVKD. CDR3 sequence (DNA): TGTGCCATCAGGGGCTGGGACAGCACTGAAGCTTTCTTT. Its translation is CAIRGWDSTEAFF.

The rearrangement uses TRBV21-1 and TRBJ1-4. TRBV21-1 is a listed pseudogene. The CDR3 extends over 13 amino acids. In nucleotides, the CDR3 is TGTGCCAGCCCAGCGGGGCACCTGGGGGAACTGTTTTTT. Translating it yields CASPAGHLGELFF.

This rearrangement joins TRBV19 to TRBJ1-2, with 10 positions matching TRBD1. The CDR3 is 13 amino acids. The V segment lost 3 bases and the J segment 8 bases; nucleotides outside the gene matches: 3. Looked up from germline, CDR1 is LNHDA and CDR2 is SQIVND (reference sequence). The CDR3 nucleotides read TGTGCCAGTAGTATTGGGACAGGGGACGGCTACACCTTC. Encoded protein: CASSIGTGDGYTF.